This TCR beta chain was found in a study of T cell repertoires in cytomegalovirus infection. The overall study: Both recently identified HLA-C-restricted and well-studied HLA-B-restricted CMV epitopes were used in the study.

TCRdb reanalysed the reads using MiXCR and keeps one entry per CDR3 protein. The profile covers approximately 310,000 distinct CDR3 sequences, with 25% appearing a single time and 10% to 15% taken by the ten largest. The germline V and J ends were trimmed by 3 bases and 7 bases, with 19 bases remaining between them. The CDR3 is 16 residues long. CDR1 is SGHTA and CDR2 is FQGTGA in the germline V gene. As regards this clonotype: The antigen is not known.

The chain combines TRBV7-3 with TRBJ2-1; perhaps TRBD1 as D (6 bases). The clonotype was recovered from a human donor in good health (CMV status not recorded). Some clones in this sample may be carry-over from other donors' samples. Sequenced material: cultured PBMCs, taken from culture after CMV antigen stimulation. CDR3 protein: CASSFSGGAPGNEQFF. CDR3 coding DNA: TGTGCCAGCAGCTTTAGTGGGGGCGCCCCGGGGAATGAGCAGTTCTTC.